This TCR beta chain is drawn from a study of STAT5B mutations in CD4+ large granular lymphocyte leukemia. The CDR3 spans 14 residues. The V gene lost 0 bases and the J gene lost 0 bases, with 5 bases spanning the gap. Looked up from germline, CDR1 is MNHEY and CDR2 is SVGAGI. The repertoire was sequenced with immunoSEQ multiplex PCR; TCRdb's copy has only in-frame clones and lacks some. The data hold 25,000 to 35,000 clones, with about 70% observed a single time. The J gene is TRBJ1-2, the V gene TRBV6-5; D gene uncertain. The specimen was CD4+ T cells from blood buffy coats. This receptor was taken from a human donor in good health. CDR3 nucleotides: TGTGCCAGCAGTTACTCGAGGACTAACTATGGCTACACCTTC. Amino acid sequence: CASSYSRTNYGYTF.